This entry concerns a single T cell receptor beta chain. Its antigen specificity is not known. Base quality data are lacking; no much larger clone is found one base away. In total, fewer than 750 healthy bone marrow donors made up the cohort. Cohort members were all nominally healthy when sampled, although unrecorded immune exposures were likely present. The donor was CMV seronegative and was included in the group of 352 seronegative cohort members. A peripheral blood sample was provided by each donor, and peripheral blood mononuclear cells were used for TCR beta sequencing. The Qiagen DNeasy Blood Extraction Kit was used to extract genomic DNA from the blood cell samples. This sample stems from a study of cytomegalovirus exposure and HLA in healthy donors (TCRdb year 2017). Broadly, across the study: An earlier analysis of several hundred of the donors reported 276 Gb of sequence data and 117 million unique TCR beta sequences obtained from roughly 170 million T cells. An early release that covered roughly 600 HLA-typed donors contained around 300 gigabases of sequencing data and tens of millions of unique TCR sequences. Of the 350 to 450 genotyped donors, approximately 83% fell in the genetic ancestry cluster associated with self-reported Caucasian donors. The study was designed to test whether signatures of past pathogen exposure could be identified by cataloging public T cell receptors. The study used immunosequencing to profile the T cell repertoires of 670 or so subjects and linked those repertoires to cytomegalovirus serostatus. Besides the first cohort of 500 to 700 subjects, a separate validation cohort made up of around 120 different subjects was used. High-throughput TCR immunosequencing, statistical association of individual TCRs with disease status, and machine learning were combined to predict cytomegalovirus infection status. A later analysis re-analyzed previously published TCR beta repertoires from about 730 donors and added high-resolution HLA genotyping to study TCR occurrence patterns. The later analysis used no new phenotypic data to find candidate immune exposures, relying instead on TCR beta sequences and their occurrence across donors. An earlier analysis of 450 to 750 of the donors used high-throughput TCR beta sequencing to judge whether each TCR beta V gene segment behaved as functional or pseudogenic. Alongside the repertoire data, information on donor age, sex, ethnicity and CMV serostatus was compiled. A later genetic analysis took genome-wide SNP genotypes for about 60% of the roughly 670 donors and used that subset as a discovery cohort. Every discovery cohort repertoire had been produced on one sequencing platform. Both class I and class II loci were covered by HLA typing, at four-digit resolution. Typing coverage varied by locus: roughly 620-630 donors for A, B, C, DRB1 and DQB1; under 550 for DQA1; some 610 for DPA1; around 490 for DPB1. Roughly five DR-DQ haplotypes were treated as single units for association and clustering because of strong linkage in the cohort. Across 398 genotyped donors of the cohort, an average of approximately 240,000 unique TCR beta nucleotide sequences per donor were sequenced, and roughly 17% of those sequences were non-productive. Results and caveats for the whole study, not just this receptor: A few of the identified cytomegalovirus-associated TCR beta chains were confirmed in vitro to be specific for cytomegalovirus antigens. Because counts were too low, some 17 rarely observed V segments, including chromosome 9 orphons, were left out of the earlier analysis of a few hundred of the donors. In an earlier analysis of approximately 590 of the donors, most TCR beta V segments were observed in productive rearrangements about 90% or about 30% of the time, broadly matching IMGT annotations. The classifier was reported to diagnose cytomegalovirus status with high specificity and sensitivity in both the original and validation cohorts. In a later analysis, the rate of TCR association differed among HLA loci, with DRB1 alleles having the most associated TCRs and HLA-C alleles having the fewest. In the study, some 160 TCR beta chains were listed as associated with cytomegalovirus. When HLA alleles, especially DR and DQ, strongly co-occurred, TCR associations were difficult to assign to individual alleles. Roughly uniform sequencing depth across donors was assumed in presence/absence analyses, although this assumption may not hold. Most CMV-associated TCR beta chains appeared to be HLA-restricted in a later analysis, and the HLA associations seemed to be driven largely by CMV exposure. CMV serostatus was the only immune exposure information available for the cohort. Most TCR sequences were seen in very few donors, while some public TCRs were found in many individuals. In a later genetic analysis, a missense DCLRE1C variant was associated with V-gene and J-gene trimming of TCR beta chains, and the association was replicated in an independent cohort. In a later analysis, several top co-occurrence clusters were reported to appear linked to parvovirus B19, influenza, CMV and Epstein-Barr virus. Only TCR beta chains were sequenced in this cohort, and the absence of alpha or paired-chain data limited detectable features. Compared with the roughly 720-donor mean, donors in an Asian-associated ancestry cluster had fewer N-insertions in productive TCRs, according to a later genetic analysis. A further reported finding was that TCR beta sequences accurately predicted the HLA-A and HLA-B alleles for most subjects in the first cohort. A later analysis found that HLA-associated TCR beta chains were more clonally expanded and had lower generation probabilities than equally common non-associated chains. According to the authors, the approach could potentially be generalized to other disease states and immunological phenotypes. HLA typing was unavailable for some donors at each locus, so association tests used only the typed subset. Linkage disequilibrium might explain the correlated functional status among segregating V segments, but an unknown experimental factor could not be excluded. The sequencing pipeline was judged likely to have produced a cluster of highly shared sequence variants as a technical artifact. A later analysis associated some 17,000 TCR beta sequences with specific HLA alleles at a false discovery rate of 0.05.

Library preparation used the immunoSEQ multiplex PCR assay. A mixture of 60 forward primers for TCR Vbeta segments and 13 reverse primers for TCR Jbeta segments was used in the multiplex PCR. Amplification of the CDR3 region of rearranged TCR beta genes was performed with a multiplex PCR assay on genomic DNA. The Illumina HiSeq System was used to sequence the amplified TCR beta libraries as 87-base-pair reads. As for the original processing: In a later analysis, about 80 million unique TCR beta chains were counted across the roughly 670 repertoires, and around 11 million of these chains were shared by at least two donors. Raw reads were error-corrected and collapsed into unique sequences with a nearest-neighbor algorithm that merged closely related sequences to remove PCR and sequencing errors. V, D and J gene segments were assigned by aligning CDR3 sequences to IMGT reference sequences. Each retained sequence needed at least a six-nucleotide match to both a V gene segment and a J gene segment. A rearrangement was called productive if the CDR3 had no stop codons and remained in frame with V and J, and every other rearrangement was called non-productive. CDR3 was defined by IMGT convention, running from the second conserved V-encoded cysteine to the conserved J-encoded phenylalanine. The earlier analysis of 500 to 750 of the donors excluded any sequence lacking an unambiguous match to a single V gene segment. In an earlier analysis of approximately 590 of the donors, a V segment was called functional when productive rearrangements were above 56.7%, and segregating when the standard deviation between donors exceeded 5%. A statistical classification framework was built to diagnose cytomegalovirus status from the catalog of TCR beta chain sequences. V and J gene assignment, in a later analysis, came from comparing TCR nucleotide sequences with IMGT/GENE-DB human TR gene sequences. The TCRdist pipeline was used in a later analysis to assign CDR3 sequences and most-parsimonious VDJ recombination scenarios. In a later analysis, every TCR beta chain was defined by the combination of its CDR3 amino acid sequence and its V-gene family, and reads without a unique V-gene family were dropped. To address suspected cross-contamination and a sequencing artifact, a later analysis removed around 590 highly shared, low-generation-probability nucleotide sequences. For each public chain, a later analysis derived a clonal expansion index from normalized ranks of inferred template counts within each repertoire. A later analysis computed generation probabilities with a VDJ recombination model fitted to out-of-frame rearrangements, and checked the results against IGoR. A later analysis scored TCR-TCR, TCR-HLA and TCR-CMV co-occurrence with hypergeometric tests, applying a repertoire-size bias correction to TCR pairs. A later analysis estimated false discovery rates by permuting HLA or CMV assignments 20 times. In a later analysis, co-occurring TCRs were grouped with DBSCAN, and TCRdist sequence similarity was added when clustering was performed within HLA-allele-positive subsets. Repertoires with fewer than 30,000 or more than 120,000 public chains, plus five repertoires with anomalous nucleotide sharing, were excluded from co-occurrence clustering. The table was pulled from immuneACCESS by TCRdb, which kept in-frame rearrangements only. Such tables lose some clones; where checked, under half of the loss comes from unresolved V genes, and the rest has no known cause. V and J calls plus clone size are reproduced from that table; the DNA served to infer D and trimming. The sample includes just over 150,000 clones, with roughly 80% observed a single time. The top ten constitute roughly 2% of the sample.

Specimen: PBMCs. This TCR was sampled from a female donor in good health and CMV-seronegative.

This receptor has the CDR3 CATAGVSHEQYF. The DNA sequence reads TGTGCCACCGCGGGGGTCTCTCACGAGCAGTACTTC. The rearrangement joined TRBV7-2 to TRBJ2-5, with 7 bases matching TRBD2. Near its end, the DNA agrees better with TRBJ2-7, so the J call may be wrong. From the cysteine up to the phenylalanine, the CDR3 has a length of 12 residues. The entry retains the CDR3 DNA only, 36 bases that are in frame from base 1. According to the germline V gene, CDR1 reads SGHTA and CDR2 reads FQGNSA.